These 32 T cell receptor beta chains originate from one sample sequenced in a study of breast tumors, draining lymph nodes, adjacent tissues. TCRdb reprocessed the multiplex PCR reads via MiXCR and lists one record per CDR3 protein. The repertoire holds about 63,000 distinct CDR3 sequences, 57% seen once, with less than 20% in the top ten. Sequenced: breast tumor tissue. These receptors all come from a female donor with breast cancer. Some clones in this sample may be carry-over from other donors' samples.

This clonotype was seen at least ten times. V is TRBV29-1 and J is TRBJ2-7, with a weak D call TRBD2 (5 bases). There are 13 residues in the CDR3. Trimming took 1 base from V and 0 from J, leaving 7 bases between them. Germline CDR1 SQVTM, CDR2 ANQGSEA. The CDR3 reads CSVEAGSSYEQYF. CDR3 nucleotide sequence: TGCAGCGTTGAAGCGGGGAGCTCCTACGAGCAGTACTTC.

A single count supports this clonotype. The chain links TRBV7-6 to TRBJ1-2; TRBD1 aligns across 8 bases. The CDR3 extends over 17 amino acids. Trimming took 1 base from V and 1 from J; bases not matched to a gene: 8. CDR1 is SGHVS and CDR2 is FNYEAQ in the germline V gene. CDR3 residues: CASSLDGTGLLNYGYTF. CDR3 bases: TGTGCCAGCAGCTTAGACGGGACAGGATTACTTAACTATGGCTACACCTTC.

CDR3 amino acids: CASSVAGSGLGEQYF. The CDR3 DNA reads as TGTGCCAGCAGCGTAGCTGGGTCCGGTCTTGGCGAGCAGTACTTC. The chain recombines TRBV9 with TRBJ2-7; D gene unclear. V dropped 0 bases and J dropped 6 bases, with 16 bases sitting between them. CDR1 and CDR2 (germline): SGDLS, YYNGEE. CDR3 length: 15 residues.

This chain uses TRBV7-3 with TRBJ2-3; the D gene could be TRBD1 or TRBD2 (6 bases each). The CDR3 is 13 amino acids. The germline V gene encodes CDR1 SGHTA and CDR2 FQGTGA. V lost 5 bases, J lost 7 bases, and 13 bases lay in between. The CDR3 DNA sequence: TGTGCCAGCAGCCCATCGGGGGCGTATACGCAGTATTTT. Amino acid sequence: CASSPSGAYTQYF.

This clonotype has a count of ten or more. The chain couples TRBV7-2 to TRBJ2-3; 9 bases agree with TRBD2. With V trimmed by 1 base and J by 4 bases, 6 bases remained unmatched. CDR3 length: 16 amino acids. The germline CDR1 and CDR2 sequences are SGHTA and FQGNSA. CDR3: CASSLVLAGVADTQYF. CDR3 nucleotide sequence: TGTGCCAGCAGCTTAGTTTTAGCGGGAGTAGCAGATACGCAGTATTTT.

This chain links TRBV30 with TRBJ2-6; a weak D match, TRBD2 (6 bases). CDR3 length equals 15 residues. From germline, CDR1 is GTSNPN and CDR2 SVGIG (reference sequence). The V end lost 4 bases, the J end lost 3 bases, and 13 bases lay between the germline ends. CDR3 DNA sequence: TGTGCCTGGACCTGGCGGGGACGTGGGGCCAACGTCCTGACTTTC. This sequence encodes CAWTWRGRGANVLTF.

Only a few counts were recorded for this clonotype. The V and J genes are TRBV7-9 and TRBJ2-3, with 11 bases lining up with TRBD2. The CDR3 has 16 amino acids. Germline CDR1 reads SEHNR; CDR2 reads FQNEAQ (reference sequence). Trimming at V came to 1 base and at J to 2 bases, leaving 2 bases not matched to a gene. CDR3 DNA sequence: TGTGCCAGCAGCTTAGGACTAGCGGGGTACACAGATACGCAGTATTTT. Translated, it gives CASSLGLAGYTDTQYF. The whole variable domain, remainder taken from reference TRBV7-9 and TRBJ2-3, is DTGVSQNPRHKITKRGQNVTFRCDPISEHNRLYWYRQTLGQGPEFLTYFQNEAQLEKSRLLSDRFSAERPKGSFSTLEIQRTEQGDSAMYLCASSLGLAGYTDTQYFGPGTRLTVL.

As for this clonotype: At one boundary the junction diverges from the germline segment, which might be a read error. The chain joins TRBV5-6 to TRBJ2-3; 10 nucleotides align to TRBD2. Germline CDR1 is SGHDT and CDR2 is YYEEEE. There are 16 residues in the CDR3. The CDR3 DNA reads TGTGCCGGCAGCCCGGGACTAGCGCGGGGGGCAGATACGCAGTATTTT. Translating gives CAGSPGLARGADTQYF.

The chain combines TRBV5-1 with TRBJ2-1; TRBD1 or TRBD2 may be the D gene (5 bases each). The germline V gene has CDR1 SGHRS and CDR2 YFSETQ. V lost 4 bases and J lost 12, with 20 bases in between. This CDR3 is 14 amino acids long. The CDR3 spells CASSPGTGSDTQFF. CDR3 nucleotides: TGCGCCAGCAGCCCCGGGACGGGTTCAGATACGCAGTTCTTC.

This chain connects TRBV10-3 to TRBJ2-7; 9 positions match TRBD1. Looked up from germline, CDR1 is ENHRY and CDR2 is SYGVKD. The CDR3 is 14 amino acids. After removal of 3 bases from V and 2 bases from J, the junction contained 2 bases not matched to a gene. The CDR3 sequence: CAISDGTGTYEQYF. For the CDR3, the DNA is TGTGCCATCAGTGACGGGACAGGGACCTACGAGCAGTACTTC.

This clonotype occurred many times. A much larger clone differs by one base, so this may be a read error. The chain combines TRBV6-6 with TRBJ1-2; a weak D match, TRBD1 (5 bases). The germline V gene has CDR1 MNHNY and CDR2 SVGAGI (reference sequence). CDR3 length: 13 residues. The V and J ends lost 5 bases and 1 base respectively, with 8 bases between them. The CDR3 is CASSHRNNYGYTF. The CDR3 nucleotides read TGTGCCAGCAGTCACAGGAATAACTATGGCTACACCTTC.

This chain uses TRBV2 with TRBJ1-2; TRBD1 aligns across 11 bases. CDR1 is SNHLY and CDR2 is FYNNEI in the germline V gene. V shed 6 bases, J shed 8 bases, and the junction held 11 bases outside the gene matches. This CDR3 is 15 amino acids long. CDR3 coding DNA: TGTGCCAGCAGAGGACAGGGGGCGCAAAGCGGGGGCTACACCTTC. Its protein is CASRGQGAQSGGYTF.

The chain couples TRBV15 to TRBJ2-1; D may be TRBD1 (6 bases). V lost 0 bases and J 12 bases, leaving 18 bases between the germline ends. The CDR3 sequence is 15 residues long. In germline, CDR1 is LNHNV, CDR2 YYDKDF (reference sequence). The CDR3 DNA follows: TGTGCCACCAGCAGAGACAGGGGTCAGGGCGAAGGGCAGTTCTTC. Translated: CATSRDRGQGEGQFF.

Many counts were recorded for this clonotype. V gene TRBV4-1 combines with J gene TRBJ2-3, with D tentatively TRBD1 (6 bases). Trimming took 0 bases from V and 2 from J, leaving 12 bases between them. The CDR3 is made up of 16 amino acids. Germline CDR1 MGHRA, CDR2 YSYEKL. In nucleotides, the CDR3 is TGCGCCAGCAGCCAAGATGGGGGCCCATTCACAGATACGCAGTATTTT. Translating it yields CASSQDGGPFTDTQYF.

The rearrangement links TRBV4-3 to TRBJ2-1, with TRBD2 as a possible D gene (6 bases). V shed 0 bases and J shed 3 bases, with 15 bases lying between them. Germline V gene data show CDR1 as LGHNA and CDR2 as YSLEER. The length of the CDR3 is 17 residues. The CDR3 spells CASSQDSSGSFYNEQFF. The CDR3 coding sequence is TGCGCCAGCAGCCAAGATAGCTCCGGGAGTTTCTACAATGAGCAGTTCTTC.

This chain connects TRBV30 to TRBJ1-4; 11 nucleotides line up with TRBD1. The CDR3 is 16 amino acids. Trimming took 0 bases from V and 6 from J; bases not matched to a gene: 6. Germline V CDR1 and CDR2: GTSNPN, SVGIG (reference sequence). DNA of the CDR3: TGTGCCTGGAGTGTCGGACAGGGGGCATTTTATGAAAAACTGTTTTTT. It is translated as CAWSVGQGAFYEKLFF. The complete variable domain, with remaining parts taken from reference TRBV30 and TRBJ1-4, reads SQTIHQWPATLVQPVGSPLSLECTVEGTSNPNLYWYRQAAGRGLQLLFYSVGIGQISSEVPQNLSASRPQDRQFILSSKKLLLSDSGFYLCAWSVGQGAFYEKLFFGSGTQLSVL.

This clonotype has just a few counts. The V call is TRBV28, the J call TRBJ1-2, with D perhaps matching TRBD1 (5 bases). The CDR3 is made up of 16 amino acids. Germline CDR1 and CDR2: MDHEN and SYDVKM. V lost 6 bases to trimming and J lost 8 bases, with 25 bases between them. CDR3 residues: CASRGPFSNGGSGYTF. CDR3 sequence (DNA): TGTGCCAGCAGAGGCCCCTTCTCGAACGGGGGGTCGGGCTACACCTTC.

The V call is TRBV5-1, the J call TRBJ2-3, with D unclear. V lost 0 bases and J 6 bases, leaving 11 bases between the germline ends. This CDR3 contains 14 residues. Germline V gene sequence: CDR1 SGHRS, CDR2 YFSETQ. The CDR3 loop is CASSLEGRSDTQYF. Here the CDR3 DNA reads TGCGCCAGCAGCTTGGAAGGGCGTAGTGATACGCAGTATTTT.

The rearrangement uses TRBV19 and TRBJ2-3; the D gene is possibly TRBD1 (6 bases). This CDR3 region has 13 residues. The V and J ends lost 6 bases and 5 bases respectively, with 12 bases between them. The germline gives CDR1 LNHDA, CDR2 SQIVND (reference sequence). Here the CDR3 reads CASSRDIRDTQYF. The CDR3 region has the DNA TGTGCCAGTAGCCGGGACATTAGAGATACGCAGTATTTT.

The rearrangement uses TRBV18 and TRBJ1-6, with a weak D call TRBD1 (5 bases). The CDR3 covers 13 residues. Germline values: CDR1 KGHSH, CDR2 LQKENI. The ends were cut back, 6 bases at V and 10 bases at J, with 13 bases in the middle. This CDR3 is CASSRSGRSPLHF. The CDR3 DNA reads TGTGCCAGCTCTCGATCAGGGAGATCACCCCTCCACTTT.

The chain employs TRBV5-1 and TRBJ1-2; D remains ambiguous. Trimming pared 0 bases from V and 8 bases from J, leaving 14 bases between. Germline loops: CDR1 SGHRS, CDR2 YFSETQ. The CDR3 sequence is 14 residues long. CDR3 DNA: TGCGCCAGCAGCTTGGTCCCTAAGGGCGGGGGCTACACCTTC. Its translation is CASSLVPKGGGYTF.

The genes are TRBV20-1 and TRBJ2-2; D might be TRBD2 (6 bases). This CDR3 is 15 amino acids long. The V end was cut by 1 base, the J end by 5 bases, with 14 bases between. The germline CDR1 and CDR2 sequences are DFQATT and SNEGSKA (reference sequence). The CDR3: CSARVSLASTGELFF. CDR3 nucleotides: TGCAGTGCTAGAGTGAGCCTAGCGTCTACCGGGGAGCTGTTTTTT.

This clonotype was recorded at least ten times. The rearrangement uses TRBV6-6 and TRBJ2-1; 9 bases match TRBD1. J gave up 6 bases and V 5 bases, and 11 bases lay outside the gene matches. The CDR3 totals 16 residues. Germline assignment: CDR1 MNHNY and CDR2 SVGAGI (reference sequence). The CDR3 is CASSPLDRGDPNEQFF. CDR3 bases: TGTGCCAGCAGTCCGCTCGACAGGGGGGACCCCAATGAGCAGTTCTTC.

CDR3 sequence reads: CSAGSPGQGNSPLHF. The CDR3, as DNA: TGCAGTGCTGGATCCCCGGGACAGGGTAATTCACCCCTCCACTTT. V is TRBV20-1 and J is TRBJ1-6; 9 bases line up with TRBD1. This CDR3 is 15 amino acids long. Germline V gene data show CDR1 as DFQATT and CDR2 as SNEGSKA (reference sequence). The trim removed 5 bases at V and 6 bases at J, leaving 8 bases unmatched.

This clonotype was seen at least ten times. The V call is TRBV9, the J call TRBJ2-1; no firm D call. The germline V gene encodes CDR1 SGDLS and CDR2 YYNGEE. CDR3 length: 15 amino acids. The V gene lost 4 bases and the J gene lost 8 bases, with 19 bases spanning the gap. The CDR3 bases are TGTGCCAGCAGCCCCGGGCCTTCCCTCGCGGATGAGCAGTTCTTC. It codes for CASSPGPSLADEQFF.

In its sample, this clonotype was seen a few times. The chain recombines TRBV9 with TRBJ2-2, with D maybe TRBD1 (7 bases). Germline CDR1 SGDLS, CDR2 YYNGEE. The CDR3 covers 17 residues. Trimming pared 3 bases from V and 2 bases from J, leaving 17 bases between. This CDR3 is CASSEEGGQINTGELFF. The CDR3 DNA follows: TGTGCCAGCAGCGAGGAGGGGGGACAGATTAACACCGGGGAGCTGTTTTTT.

The chain links TRBV6-5 to TRBJ2-7; D possibly corresponds to TRBD1 (6 bases). Germline V gene lookup returns CDR1 MNHEY and CDR2 SVGAGI. The V gene lost 6 bases and the J gene lost 0 bases, with 12 bases spanning the gap. There are 14 residues in the CDR3. The CDR3 DNA is TGTGCCAGCAGGGGCAGGGGCTCCTCCTACGAGCAGTACTTC. This translates into CASRGRGSSYEQYF.

This clonotype showed up many times. The chain combines TRBV27 with TRBJ2-2; D not resolved. Trimming removed 7 bases from V and 2 bases from J, with 5 bases in between. This CDR3 spans 12 amino acids. Per germline, CDR1 MNHEY and CDR2 SMNVEV (reference sequence). CDR3 loop: CASKRNTGELFF. CDR3 nucleotides: TGTGCCAGCAAACGAAACACCGGGGAGCTGTTTTTT.

This clonotype showed up just a few times. The V gene is TRBV2, the J gene TRBJ2-1; 12 bases map to TRBD2. The CDR3 is 18 residues long. Germline V gene lookup returns CDR1 SNHLY and CDR2 FYNNEI. The V and J ends lost 7 bases and 0 bases, in that order; junction bases with no gene match: 10. The CDR3: CASMAGLAGGSSYNEQFF. In DNA, the CDR3 is TGTGCCAGCATGGCTGGGCTAGCGGGGGGGTCCTCCTACAATGAGCAGTTCTTC. Full variable domain (remainder filled in from reference TRBV2 and TRBJ2-1): EPEVTQTPSHQVTQMGQEVILRCVPISNHLYFYWYRQILGQKVEFLVSFYNNEISEKSEIFDDQFSVERPDGSNFTLKIRSTKLEDSAMYFCASMAGLAGGSSYNEQFFGPGTRLTVL.

The V call is TRBV25-1, the J call TRBJ1-5, with 7 nucleotides matching TRBD1. The germline CDR1 and CDR2 sequences are MGHDK and SYGVNS. CDR3 length: 15 amino acids. CDR3 protein: CARAGAGTVDQPQHF. CDR3 nucleotide sequence: TGTGCTAGAGCTGGGGCGGGGACAGTTGATCAGCCCCAGCATTTT.

This clonotype showed up many times. V and J are TRBV5-1 and TRBJ2-1; the D is unclear. Trimming pared 4 bases from V and 9 bases from J, leaving 14 bases between. From germline, CDR1 is SGHRS and CDR2 YFSETQ. This CDR3 has 13 amino acids. CDR3 DNA sequence: TGCGCCAGCAGCATTCAGGACCGGAGTGAGCAGTTCTTC. This translates into CASSIQDRSEQFF.

This clonotype was counted a few times. The chain links TRBV7-2 to TRBJ2-7; perhaps TRBD1 as D (5 bases). Trimming shortened V by 4 bases and J by 3 bases, and 7 bases separated the two germline ends. The CDR3 totals 12 residues. From germline, CDR1 is SGHTA and CDR2 FQGNSA. The CDR3: CASSSQGYEQYF. CDR3 nucleotide sequence: TGTGCCAGCAGCTCCCAGGGCTACGAGCAGTACTTC.